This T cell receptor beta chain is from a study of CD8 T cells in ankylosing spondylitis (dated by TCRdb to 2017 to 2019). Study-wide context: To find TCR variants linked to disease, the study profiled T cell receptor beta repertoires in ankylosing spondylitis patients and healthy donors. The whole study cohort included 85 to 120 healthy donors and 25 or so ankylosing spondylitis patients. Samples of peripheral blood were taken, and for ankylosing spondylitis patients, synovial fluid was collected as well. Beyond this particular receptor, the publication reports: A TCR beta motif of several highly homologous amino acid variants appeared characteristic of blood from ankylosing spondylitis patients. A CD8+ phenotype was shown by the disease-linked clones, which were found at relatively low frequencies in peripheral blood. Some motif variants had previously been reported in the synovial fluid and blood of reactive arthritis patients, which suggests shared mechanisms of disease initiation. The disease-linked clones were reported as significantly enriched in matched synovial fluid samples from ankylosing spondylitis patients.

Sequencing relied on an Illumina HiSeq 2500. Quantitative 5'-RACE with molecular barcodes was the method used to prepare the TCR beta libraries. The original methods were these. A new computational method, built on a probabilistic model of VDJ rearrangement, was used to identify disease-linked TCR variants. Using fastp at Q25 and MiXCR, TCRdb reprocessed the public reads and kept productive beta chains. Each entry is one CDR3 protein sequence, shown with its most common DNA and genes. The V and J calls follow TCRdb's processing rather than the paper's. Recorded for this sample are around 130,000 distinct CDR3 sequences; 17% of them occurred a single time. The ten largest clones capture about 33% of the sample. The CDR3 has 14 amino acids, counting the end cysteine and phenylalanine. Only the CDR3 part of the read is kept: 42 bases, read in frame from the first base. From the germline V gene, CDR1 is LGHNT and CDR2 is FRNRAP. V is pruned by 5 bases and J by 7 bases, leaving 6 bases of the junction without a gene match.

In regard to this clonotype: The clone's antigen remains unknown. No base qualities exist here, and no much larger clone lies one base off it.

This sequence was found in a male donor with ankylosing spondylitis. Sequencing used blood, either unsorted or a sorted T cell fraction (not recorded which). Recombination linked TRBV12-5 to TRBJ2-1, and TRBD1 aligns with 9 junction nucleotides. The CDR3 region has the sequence CASGPGTGLNEQFF. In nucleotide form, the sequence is TGTGCTAGTGGTCCTGGGACAGGGCTGAATGAGCAGTTCTTC.